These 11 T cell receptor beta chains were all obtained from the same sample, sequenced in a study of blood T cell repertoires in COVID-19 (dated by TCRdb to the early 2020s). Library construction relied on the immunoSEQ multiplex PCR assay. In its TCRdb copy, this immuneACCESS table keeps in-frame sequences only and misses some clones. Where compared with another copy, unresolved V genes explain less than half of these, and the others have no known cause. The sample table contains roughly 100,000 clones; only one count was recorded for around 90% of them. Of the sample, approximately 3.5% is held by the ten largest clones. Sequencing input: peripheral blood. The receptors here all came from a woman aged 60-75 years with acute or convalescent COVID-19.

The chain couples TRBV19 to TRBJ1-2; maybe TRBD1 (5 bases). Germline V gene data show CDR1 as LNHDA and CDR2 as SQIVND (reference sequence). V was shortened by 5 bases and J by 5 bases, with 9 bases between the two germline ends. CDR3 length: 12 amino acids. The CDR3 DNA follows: TGTGCCAGTAGTCAGGACATTTATGGCTACACCTTC. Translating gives CASSQDIYGYTF.

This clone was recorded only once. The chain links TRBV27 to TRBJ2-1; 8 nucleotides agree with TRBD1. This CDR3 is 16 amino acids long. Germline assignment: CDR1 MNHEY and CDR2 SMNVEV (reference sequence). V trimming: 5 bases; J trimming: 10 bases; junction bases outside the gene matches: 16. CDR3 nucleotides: TGTGCCAGCAGTACGAGGACAGGGAGAACGTTAGGGGAGCAGTTCTTC. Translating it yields CASSTRTGRTLGEQFF.

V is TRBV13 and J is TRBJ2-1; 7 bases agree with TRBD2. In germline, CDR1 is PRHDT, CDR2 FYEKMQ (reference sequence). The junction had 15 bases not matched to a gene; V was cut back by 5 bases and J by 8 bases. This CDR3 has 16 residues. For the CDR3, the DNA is TGTGCCAGCAGCATTTCTAGCGGTCGAGGTGAGGATGAGCAGTTCTTC. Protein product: CASSISSGRGEDEQFF. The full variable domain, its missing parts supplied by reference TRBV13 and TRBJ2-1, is AAGVIQSPRHLIKEKRETATLKCYPIPRHDTVYWYQQGPGQDPQFLISFYEKMQSDKGSIPDRFSAQQFSDYHSELNMSSLELGDSALYFCASSISSGRGEDEQFFGPGTRLTVL.

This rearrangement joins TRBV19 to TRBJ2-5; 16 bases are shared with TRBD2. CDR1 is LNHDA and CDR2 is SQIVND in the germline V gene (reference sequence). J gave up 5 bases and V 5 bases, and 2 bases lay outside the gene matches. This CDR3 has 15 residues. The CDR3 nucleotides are TGTGCCAGTAGTCCGGGACTAGCGGGAGGGGAGACCCAGTACTTC. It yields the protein CASSPGLAGGETQYF. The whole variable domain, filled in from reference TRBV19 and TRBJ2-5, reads DGGITQSPKYLFRKEGQNVTLSCEQNLNHDAMYWYRQDPGQGLRLIYYSQIVNDFQKGDIAEGYSVSREKKESFPLTVTSAQKNPTAFYLCASSPGLAGGETQYFGPGTRLLVL.

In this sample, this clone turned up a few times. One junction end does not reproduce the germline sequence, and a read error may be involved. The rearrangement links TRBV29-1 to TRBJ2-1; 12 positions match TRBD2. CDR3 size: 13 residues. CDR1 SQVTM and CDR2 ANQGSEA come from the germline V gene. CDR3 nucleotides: TGCAGCGCTGAACGGACTAGCGGGACCGTGCAGTTCTTC. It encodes CSAERTSGTVQFF.

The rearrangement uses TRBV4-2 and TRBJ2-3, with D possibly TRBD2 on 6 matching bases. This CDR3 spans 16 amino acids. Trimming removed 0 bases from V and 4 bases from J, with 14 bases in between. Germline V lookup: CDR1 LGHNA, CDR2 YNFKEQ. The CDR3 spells CASSQDTGSESDTQYF. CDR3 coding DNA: TGTGCCAGCAGCCAAGATACCGGGAGTGAGTCAGATACGCAGTATTTT.

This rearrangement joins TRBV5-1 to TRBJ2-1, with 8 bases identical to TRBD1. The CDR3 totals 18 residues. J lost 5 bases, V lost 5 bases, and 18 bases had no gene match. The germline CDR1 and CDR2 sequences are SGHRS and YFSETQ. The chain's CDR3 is CASRAGSGGAKRDNEQFF. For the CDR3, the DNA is TGCGCCAGCAGGGCCGGGTCAGGGGGCGCGAAAAGGGACAATGAGCAGTTCTTC.

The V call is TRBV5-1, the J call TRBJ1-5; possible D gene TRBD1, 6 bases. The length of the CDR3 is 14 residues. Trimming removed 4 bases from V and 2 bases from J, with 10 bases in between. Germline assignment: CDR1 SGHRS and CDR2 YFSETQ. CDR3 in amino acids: CASSPGDGNQPQHF. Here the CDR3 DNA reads TGCGCCAGCAGCCCAGGGGATGGCAATCAGCCCCAGCATTTT.

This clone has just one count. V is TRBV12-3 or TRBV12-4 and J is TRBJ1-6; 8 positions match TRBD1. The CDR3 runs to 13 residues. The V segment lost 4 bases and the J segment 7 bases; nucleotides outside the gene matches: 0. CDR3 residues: CASSWTGNSPLHF. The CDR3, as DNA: TGTGCCAGCAGTTGGACAGGGAATTCACCCCTCCACTTT.

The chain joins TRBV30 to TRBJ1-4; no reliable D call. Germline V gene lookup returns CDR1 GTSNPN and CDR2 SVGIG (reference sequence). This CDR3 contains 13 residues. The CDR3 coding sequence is TGTGCGGCCGGCGGGGAAACTAATGAAAAACTGTTTTTT. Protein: CAAGGETNEKLFF.

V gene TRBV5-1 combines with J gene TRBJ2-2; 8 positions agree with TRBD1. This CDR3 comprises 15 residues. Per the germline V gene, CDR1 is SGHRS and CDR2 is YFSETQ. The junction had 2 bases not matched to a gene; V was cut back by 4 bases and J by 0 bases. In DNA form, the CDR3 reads TGCGCCAGCAGCCCGACAGGGGCGAACACCGGGGAGCTGTTTTTT. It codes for CASSPTGANTGELFF.